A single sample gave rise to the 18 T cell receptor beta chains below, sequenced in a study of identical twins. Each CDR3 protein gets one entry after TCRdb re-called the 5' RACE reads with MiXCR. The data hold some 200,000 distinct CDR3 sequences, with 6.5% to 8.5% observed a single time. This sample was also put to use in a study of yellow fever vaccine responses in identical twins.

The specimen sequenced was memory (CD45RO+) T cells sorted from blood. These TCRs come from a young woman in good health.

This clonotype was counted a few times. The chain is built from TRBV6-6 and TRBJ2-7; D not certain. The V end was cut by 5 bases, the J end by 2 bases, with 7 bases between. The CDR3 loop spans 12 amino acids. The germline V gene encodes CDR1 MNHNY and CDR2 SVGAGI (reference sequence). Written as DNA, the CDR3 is TGTGCCAGCAGTAACGTCGCCTACGAGCAGTACTTC. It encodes CASSNVAYEQYF.

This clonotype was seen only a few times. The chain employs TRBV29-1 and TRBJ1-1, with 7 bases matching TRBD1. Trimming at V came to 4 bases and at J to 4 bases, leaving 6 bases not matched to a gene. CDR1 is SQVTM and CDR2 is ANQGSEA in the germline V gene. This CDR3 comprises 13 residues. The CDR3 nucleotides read TGCAGCGTTGCGAACAGGGGCCTCACTGAAGCTTTCTTT. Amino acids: CSVANRGLTEAFF. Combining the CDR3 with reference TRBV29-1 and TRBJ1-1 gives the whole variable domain SAVISQKPSRDICQRGTSLTIQCQVDSQVTMMFWYRQQPGQSLTLIATANQGSEATYESGFVIDKFPISRPNLTFSTLTVSNMSPEDSSIYLCSVANRGLTEAFFGQGTRLTVV.

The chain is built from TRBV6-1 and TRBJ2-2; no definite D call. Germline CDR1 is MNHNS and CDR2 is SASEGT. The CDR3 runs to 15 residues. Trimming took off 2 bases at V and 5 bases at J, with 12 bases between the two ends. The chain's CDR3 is CASSELVSTTGELFF. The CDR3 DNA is TGTGCCAGCAGTGAACTCGTTAGTACAACCGGGGAGCTGTTTTTT.

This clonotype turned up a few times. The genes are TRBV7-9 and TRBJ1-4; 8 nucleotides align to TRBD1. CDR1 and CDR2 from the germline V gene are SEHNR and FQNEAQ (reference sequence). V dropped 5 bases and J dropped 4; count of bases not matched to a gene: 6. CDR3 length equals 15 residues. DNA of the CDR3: TGTGCCAGCAGCCCAGGGGGCGCGGGTAATGAAAAACTGTTTTTT. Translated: CASSPGGAGNEKLFF.

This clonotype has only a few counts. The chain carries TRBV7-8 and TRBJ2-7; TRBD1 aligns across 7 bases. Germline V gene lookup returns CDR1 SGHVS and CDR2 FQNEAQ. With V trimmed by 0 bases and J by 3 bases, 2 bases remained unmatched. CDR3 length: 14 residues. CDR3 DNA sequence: TGTGCCAGCAGCTTAGCGAACAGGGGCTACGAGCAGTACTTC. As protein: CASSLANRGYEQYF.

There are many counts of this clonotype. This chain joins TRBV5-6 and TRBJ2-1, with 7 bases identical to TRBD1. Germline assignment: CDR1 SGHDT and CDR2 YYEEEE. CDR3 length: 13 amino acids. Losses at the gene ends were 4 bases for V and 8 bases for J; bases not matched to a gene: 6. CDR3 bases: TGTGCCAGCAGCAGTAACAGGGGCGATGAGCAGTTCTTC. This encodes CASSSNRGDEQFF.

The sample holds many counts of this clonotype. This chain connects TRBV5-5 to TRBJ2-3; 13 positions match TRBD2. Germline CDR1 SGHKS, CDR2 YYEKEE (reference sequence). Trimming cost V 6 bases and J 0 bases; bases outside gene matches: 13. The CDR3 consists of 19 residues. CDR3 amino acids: CASTHQPGLAGTSTDTQYF. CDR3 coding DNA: TGTGCCAGCACCCATCAACCGGGACTAGCGGGAACTAGCACAGATACGCAGTATTTT.

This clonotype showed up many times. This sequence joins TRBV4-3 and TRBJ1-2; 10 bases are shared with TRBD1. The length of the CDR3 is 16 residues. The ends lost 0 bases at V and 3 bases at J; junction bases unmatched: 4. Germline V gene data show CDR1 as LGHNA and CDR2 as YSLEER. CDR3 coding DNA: TGCGCCAGCAGCCAAGATCCGGGGACAGGGGACTATGGCTACACCTTC. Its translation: CASSQDPGTGDYGYTF.

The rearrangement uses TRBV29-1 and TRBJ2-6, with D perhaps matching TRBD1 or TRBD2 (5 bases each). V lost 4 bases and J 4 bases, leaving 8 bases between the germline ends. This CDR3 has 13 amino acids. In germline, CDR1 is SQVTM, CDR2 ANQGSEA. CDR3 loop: CSVGGRGANVLTF. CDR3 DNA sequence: TGCAGCGTTGGGGGGAGAGGGGCCAACGTCCTGACTTTC. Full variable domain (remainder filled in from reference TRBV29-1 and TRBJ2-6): SAVISQKPSRDICQRGTSLTIQCQVDSQVTMMFWYRQQPGQSLTLIATANQGSEATYESGFVIDKFPISRPNLTFSTLTVSNMSPEDSSIYLCSVGGRGANVLTFGAGSRLTVL.

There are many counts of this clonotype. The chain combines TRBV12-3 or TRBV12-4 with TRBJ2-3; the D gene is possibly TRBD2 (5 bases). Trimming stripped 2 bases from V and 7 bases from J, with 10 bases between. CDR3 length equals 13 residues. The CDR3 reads CASSLTTGYTQYF. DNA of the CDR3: TGTGCCAGCAGTTTAACGACGGGATATACGCAGTATTTT.

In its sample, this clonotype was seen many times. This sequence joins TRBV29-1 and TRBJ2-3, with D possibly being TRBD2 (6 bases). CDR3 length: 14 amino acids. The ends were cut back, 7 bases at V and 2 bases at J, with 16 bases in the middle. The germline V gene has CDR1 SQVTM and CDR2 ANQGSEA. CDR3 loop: CSARLRGPTDTQYF. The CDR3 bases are TGCAGCGCCCGGTTGCGGGGTCCCACAGATACGCAGTATTTT.

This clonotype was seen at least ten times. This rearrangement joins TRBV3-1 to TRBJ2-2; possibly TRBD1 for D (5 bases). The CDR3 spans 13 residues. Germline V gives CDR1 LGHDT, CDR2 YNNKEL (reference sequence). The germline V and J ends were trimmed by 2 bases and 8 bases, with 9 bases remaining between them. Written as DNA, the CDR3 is TGTGCCAGCAGCCAATATCAGGGAGGGGAGCTGTTTTTT. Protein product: CASSQYQGGELFF.

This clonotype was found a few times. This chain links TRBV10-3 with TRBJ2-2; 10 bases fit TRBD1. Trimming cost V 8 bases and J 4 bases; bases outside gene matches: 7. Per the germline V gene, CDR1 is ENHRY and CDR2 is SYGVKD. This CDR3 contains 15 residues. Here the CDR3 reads CAIGDRGQGTGELFF. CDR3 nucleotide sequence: TGTGCCATCGGAGACAGGGGGCAAGGCACCGGGGAGCTGTTTTTT.

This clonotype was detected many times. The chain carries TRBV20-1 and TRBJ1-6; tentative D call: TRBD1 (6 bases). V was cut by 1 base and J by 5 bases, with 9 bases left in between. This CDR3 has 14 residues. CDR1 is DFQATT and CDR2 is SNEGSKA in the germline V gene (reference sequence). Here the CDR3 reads CSARGAGDNSPLHF. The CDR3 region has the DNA TGCAGTGCTAGAGGGGCAGGGGATAATTCACCCCTCCACTTT.

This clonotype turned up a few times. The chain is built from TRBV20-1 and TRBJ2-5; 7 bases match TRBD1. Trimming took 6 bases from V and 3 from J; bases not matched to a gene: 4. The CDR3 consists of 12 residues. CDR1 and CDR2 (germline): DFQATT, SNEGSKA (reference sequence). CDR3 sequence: CSASGTEETQYF. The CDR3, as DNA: TGCAGTGCGTCCGGGACAGAAGAGACCCAGTACTTC.

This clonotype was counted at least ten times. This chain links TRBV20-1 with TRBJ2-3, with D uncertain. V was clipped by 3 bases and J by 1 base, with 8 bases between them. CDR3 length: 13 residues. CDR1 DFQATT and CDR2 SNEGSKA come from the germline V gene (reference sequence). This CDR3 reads CSASPTGTDTQYF. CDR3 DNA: TGCAGTGCTAGCCCTACCGGCACAGATACGCAGTATTTT.

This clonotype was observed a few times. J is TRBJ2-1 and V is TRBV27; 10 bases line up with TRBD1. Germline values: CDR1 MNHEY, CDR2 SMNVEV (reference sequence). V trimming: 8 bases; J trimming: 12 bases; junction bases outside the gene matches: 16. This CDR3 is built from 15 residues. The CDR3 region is CASGRTGGGQDAQFF. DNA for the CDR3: TGTGCCAGCGGACGGACAGGGGGGGGTCAGGACGCGCAGTTCTTC.

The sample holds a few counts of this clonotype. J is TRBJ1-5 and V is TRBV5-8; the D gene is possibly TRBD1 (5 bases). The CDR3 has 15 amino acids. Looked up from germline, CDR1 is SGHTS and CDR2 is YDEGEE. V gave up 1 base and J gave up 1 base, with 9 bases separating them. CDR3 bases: TGTGCCAGCAGCTTGTCTTGGGGGAGCAATCAGCCCCAGCATTTT. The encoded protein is CASSLSWGSNQPQHF.